The following is a T cell receptor (beta chain) sequence with its context. Treatment indicated: oral pan-JAK inhibitor, 5-10 mg twice daily. This record comes from a study of CD8+ T cells in alopecia areata. RNA extraction and reverse transcription yielded cDNA as sequencing template. TCRdb's table, derived via immunoSEQ multiplex PCR, lists solely in-frame clones and lacks some. Here the sample spans approximately 100,000 clones, 60% being singletons. The material was CD8+ T cells sorted from blood, obtained between weeks 55 and 65, from a patient treated with tofacitinib. The sequence derives from a human donor with alopecia areata.

The chain's CDR3 is CASTPGGESSYNEQFF. In DNA, the CDR3 is TGTGCCAGCACCCCCGGGGGGGAAAGCTCCTACAATGAGCAGTTCTTC. The chain carries TRBV7-9 and TRBJ2-1, with 8 bases that match TRBD2. Germline-derived CDR1 and CDR2 are SEHNR and FQNEAQ (reference sequence). The V and J ends lost 7 bases and 0 bases, in that order; junction bases with no gene match: 8. The length of the CDR3 is 16 residues.